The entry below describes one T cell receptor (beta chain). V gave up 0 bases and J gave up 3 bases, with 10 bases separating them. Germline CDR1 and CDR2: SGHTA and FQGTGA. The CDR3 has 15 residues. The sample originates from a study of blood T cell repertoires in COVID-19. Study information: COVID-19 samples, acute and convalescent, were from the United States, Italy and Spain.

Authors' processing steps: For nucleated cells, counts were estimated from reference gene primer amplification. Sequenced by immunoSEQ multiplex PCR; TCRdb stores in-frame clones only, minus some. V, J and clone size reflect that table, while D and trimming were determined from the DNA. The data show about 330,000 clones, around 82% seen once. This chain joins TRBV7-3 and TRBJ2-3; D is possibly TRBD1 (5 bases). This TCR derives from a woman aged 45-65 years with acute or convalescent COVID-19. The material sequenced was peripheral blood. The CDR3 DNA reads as TGTGCCAGCAGCTTAACTGGACACGGAACAGATACGCAGTATTTT. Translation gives CASSLTGHGTDTQYF.